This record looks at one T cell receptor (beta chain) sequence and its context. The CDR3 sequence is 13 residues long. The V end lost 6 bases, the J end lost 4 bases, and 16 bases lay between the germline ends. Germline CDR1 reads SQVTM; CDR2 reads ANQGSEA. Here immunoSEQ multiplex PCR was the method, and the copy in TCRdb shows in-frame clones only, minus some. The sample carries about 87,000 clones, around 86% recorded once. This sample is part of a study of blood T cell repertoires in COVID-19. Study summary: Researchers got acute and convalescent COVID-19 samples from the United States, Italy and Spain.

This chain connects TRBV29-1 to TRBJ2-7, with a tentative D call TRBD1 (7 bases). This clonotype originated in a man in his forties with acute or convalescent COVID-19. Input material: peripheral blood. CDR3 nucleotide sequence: TGCAGCGTAGCGGGTAAGGGGGCTTACGAGCAGTACTTC. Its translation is CSVAGKGAYEQYF.